This T cell receptor beta chain originates from a study of T cell repertoires in cytomegalovirus infection. Concerning this clonotype: The antigen remains undetermined. The junction shows a germline mismatch at one end, possibly a read error.

Via MiXCR, TCRdb re-called the reads, giving one row per CDR3 protein. The sample records approximately 630,000 distinct CDR3 sequences, 24% being singletons. The CDR3 has 17 residues. Per germline, CDR1 DFQATT and CDR2 SNEGSKA (reference sequence). Findings and caveats of the study: Individuals carrying CMV plus the relevant HLA were identified by cumulative frequency of public TCR beta families.

The TCR was taken from a human donor in good health (CMV status not recorded). Some clones in this sample may be carry-over from other donors' samples. This rearrangement joins TRBV20-1 to TRBJ2-1; tentatively, D is TRBD2 (6 bases). Material: CD8+ T cells from PBMCs. The CDR3 is CGASTGLPGYDYNEQFF. DNA of the CDR3: TGCGGTGCTTCTACGGGACTCCCAGGGTATGACTACAATGAGCAGTTCTTC.